The source of this T cell receptor (beta chain) is a study of blood T cell repertoires in COVID-19. Seattle's cohort entered during active infection and was followed longitudinally. This CDR3 contains 14 residues. V lost 7 bases to trimming and J lost 2 bases, with 12 bases between them. CDR1 and CDR2 from the germline V gene are WSHSY and SAAADI. In the original processing: How many nucleated cells were present was estimated from reference gene primer amplification. This table comes from immunoSEQ multiplex PCR, and its TCRdb copy is limited to in-frame clones, with some not included. V, J and clone size are those of that table, while D and trimming were read from the DNA. Among a few hundred thousand clones listed, 84% were seen once.

The source of this sequence is a woman older than 75 with COVID-19, enrolled during active disease. The sequencing input was peripheral blood. The V and J genes are TRBV10-2 and TRBJ1-3; tentatively, D is TRBD1 (5 bases). In nucleotides, the CDR3 is TGCGCCAGCAAGGGCGGGGGAGCTGGAAACACCATATATTTT. Translating it yields CASKGGGAGNTIYF.